This T cell receptor (beta chain) emerged from a study of blood T cell repertoires in COVID-19. Looking at the study overall: Collection of acute and convalescent COVID-19 samples took place in the United States, Italy and Spain. T cells, B-cell-depleted T cells, or PBMCs provided the cDNA or gDNA that served as material.

In the source study's methods: Quantification of nucleated cells was approximated via reference gene primer amplification. Measured with immunoSEQ multiplex PCR; TCRdb has only the in-frame clones, and not every one. The V and J calls and clone size come from that table; D and trimming were worked out from the DNA. The repertoire has about 30,000 clones, roughly nine tenths of them found once; the top ten carry approximately 5.4%. There are 15 residues in the CDR3. Trimming took 3 bases from V and 5 from J; bases not matched to a gene: 5. CDR1 is LGHNA and CDR2 is YNFKEQ in the germline V gene. Sequenced: peripheral blood. The chain links TRBV4-2 to TRBJ2-5; 11 bases align to TRBD2. The clonotype was recovered from a man aged 55 to 70 with active COVID-19. CDR3 sequence: CASSQSSGGTETQYF. CDR3 in DNA: TGTGCCAGCAGCCAGTCTAGCGGGGGGACGGAGACCCAGTACTTC.